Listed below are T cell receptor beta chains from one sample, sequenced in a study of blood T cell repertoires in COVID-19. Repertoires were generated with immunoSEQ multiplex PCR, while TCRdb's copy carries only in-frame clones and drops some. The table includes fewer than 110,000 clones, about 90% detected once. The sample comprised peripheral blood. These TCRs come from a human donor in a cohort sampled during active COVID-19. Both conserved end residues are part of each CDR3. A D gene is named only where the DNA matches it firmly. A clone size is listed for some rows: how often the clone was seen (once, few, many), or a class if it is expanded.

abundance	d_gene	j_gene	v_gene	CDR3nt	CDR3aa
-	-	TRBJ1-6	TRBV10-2	TGCGCCAGCAGTGAGACAGGGCTCAATTCACCCCTCCACTTT	CASSETGLNSPLHF
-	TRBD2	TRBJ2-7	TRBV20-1	TGCAGTGCTAGTCAGTTGGGAGGGATCTCCTACGAGCAGTACTTC	CSASQLGGISYEQYF
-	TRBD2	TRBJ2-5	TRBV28	TGTGCCAGCAGTGGGGGACTAGCGGGAGAAGGTGAGACCCAGTACTTC	CASSGGLAGEGETQYF
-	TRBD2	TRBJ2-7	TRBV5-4	TGTGCCAGCAGCTCAAGACTAGCGGGGGAGTACGAGCAGTACTTC	CASSSRLAGEYEQYF
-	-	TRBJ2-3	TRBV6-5	TGTGCCAGCAGTTACAGCCCGCAAACCCCCACAGATACGCAGTATTTT	CASSYSPQTPTDTQYF
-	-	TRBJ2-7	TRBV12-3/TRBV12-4	TGTGCCAGCAATCTCGGACAGTCCTACGAGCAGTACTTC	CASNLGQSYEQYF
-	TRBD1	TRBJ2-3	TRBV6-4	TGTGCCAGCAGCCCAACCGGGACAGGGGGATCAGATACGCAGTATTTT	CASSPTGTGGSDTQYF
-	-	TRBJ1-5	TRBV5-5	TGTGCCAGCAGCTTGGAAGCCAGTAGCCAGCCCCAGCATTTT	CASSLEASSQPQHF
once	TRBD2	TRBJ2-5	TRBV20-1	TGCAGTGCTAGTGCATATGGGGATCTAGCGGGAGGCTCTGAGACCCAGTACTTC	CSASAYGDLAGGSETQYF
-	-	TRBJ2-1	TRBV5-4	TGTGCCAGCGCAAGGGAGTCCTACAATGAGCAGTTCTTC	CASARESYNEQFF
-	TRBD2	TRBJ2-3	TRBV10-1	TGCGCCAGCAGTGAGTCTAGCGGGAGTGGCACAGATACGCAGTATTTT	CASSESSGSGTDTQYF
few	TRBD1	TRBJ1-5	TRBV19	TGTGCCACCACGCCAGGGGGTAATAGCAATCAGCCCCAGCATTTT	CATTPGGNSNQPQHF
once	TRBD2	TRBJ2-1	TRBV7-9	TGTGCCAGCAGCCCGGGGGCTAGCGGGGGCGGAGGGTCCTACAATGAGCAGTTCTTC	CASSPGASGGGGSYNEQFF
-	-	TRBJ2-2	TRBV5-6	TGTGCCAGCAGCCGGGCGAACACCGGGGAGCTGTTTTTT	CASSRANTGELFF
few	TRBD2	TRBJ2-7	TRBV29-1	TGCAGCGTTGAAGATCCCGTGGGGAGGGCCTACGAGCAGTACTTC	CSVEDPVGRAYEQYF
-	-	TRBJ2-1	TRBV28	TGTGCCAGCAGTGCACTAGGACAGCTTGATAACAATGAGCAGTTCTTC	CASSALGQLDNNEQFF
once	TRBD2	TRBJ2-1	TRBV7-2	TGTGCCAGCAGCCTCCTAGCGGGGGGCTACAATGAGCAGTTCTTC	CASSLLAGGYNEQFF
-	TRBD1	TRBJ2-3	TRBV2	TGTGCCAGCAGTGAAGAGGGGGCCACAGATACGCAGTATTTT	CASSEEGATDTQYF
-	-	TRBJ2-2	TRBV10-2	TGCGCCAGCAGAAGCGGAATGAACACCGGGGAGCTGTTTTTT	CASRSGMNTGELFF
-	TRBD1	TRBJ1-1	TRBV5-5	TGTGCCAGCAGCCCGGGACAGGGTATGAACACTGAAGCTTTCTTT	CASSPGQGMNTEAFF
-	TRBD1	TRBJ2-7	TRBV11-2	TGTGCCAGCATTAGTTCTGGGACAGGGGGGTCCTACGAGCAGTACTTC	CASISSGTGGSYEQYF
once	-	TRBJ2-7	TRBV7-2	TGTGCCAGCAGCAAAACGCGGGGGCTTGGAGGCGAGCAGTACTTC	CASSKTRGLGGEQYF
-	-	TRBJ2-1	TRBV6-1	TGTGCCAGCAGTGAAGTCGATGGTACGGATGAGCAGTTCTTC	CASSEVDGTDEQFF
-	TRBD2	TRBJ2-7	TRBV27	TGTGCCAGCAGTTTATCCGGACTAGCGGGTGCCTACGAGCAGTACTTC	CASSLSGLAGAYEQYF
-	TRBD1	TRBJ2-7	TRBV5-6	TGTGCCAGCAGCCCCGTGGGAGTAGGGGGCGCTTCCGAGCAGTACTTC	CASSPVGVGGASEQYF
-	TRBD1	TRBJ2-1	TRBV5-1	TGCGCCAGCAGCCAGACAGGGCCCCGCAATGAGCAGTTCTTC	CASSQTGPRNEQFF
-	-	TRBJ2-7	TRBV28	TGTGCCAGCAGTCCCCGCGGGGAAAGGTCCTACGAGCAGTACTTC	CASSPRGERSYEQYF
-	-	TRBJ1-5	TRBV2	TGTGCCAGCAGTGCCCGTTCAGCGGCCAATCAGCCCCAGCATTTT	CASSARSAANQPQHF
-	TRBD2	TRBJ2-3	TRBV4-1	TGCGCCAGCAGCCCAGAGACTAGCGGGAGACTAGCAGATACGCAGTATTTT	CASSPETSGRLADTQYF
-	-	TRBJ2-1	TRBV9	TGTGCCAGCAGCCCAACAGAGAGCTCCTACAATGAGCAGTTCTTC	CASSPTESSYNEQFF
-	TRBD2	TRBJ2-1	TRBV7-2	TGTGCCAGCAGACCATTCGGACTAGTATCCGATGAGCAGTTCTTC	CASRPFGLVSDEQFF
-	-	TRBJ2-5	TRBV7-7	TGTGCTAGCAGCTCGCGACAGGGAGGTGGAGAGACCCAGTACTTC	CASSSRQGGGETQYF
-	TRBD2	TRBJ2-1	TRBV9	TGTGCCAGCAGCGGTAGTGAGGCGGGAGGTCGTTACAATGAGCAGTTCTTC	CASSGSEAGGRYNEQFF
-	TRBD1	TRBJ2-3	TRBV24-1	TGTGCCACCAGTGTCCCGGGACAGGGGTCAGCAGATACGCAGTATTTT	CATSVPGQGSADTQYF
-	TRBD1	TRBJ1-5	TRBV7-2	TGTGCCAGCAGCTGGACAGGGGGCAATCAGCCCCAGCATTTT	CASSWTGGNQPQHF
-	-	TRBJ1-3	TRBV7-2	TGTGCCAGCAGCATAGGGGTTGGTGGAGACACCATATATTTT	CASSIGVGGDTIYF
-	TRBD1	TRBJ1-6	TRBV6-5	TGTGCCAGCATATTGGGACAGACATATTCACCCCTCCACTTT	CASILGQTYSPLHF
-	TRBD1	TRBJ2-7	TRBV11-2	TGTGCCAGCAGCCTCGGGACAGGGTCCTACGAGCAGTACTTC	CASSLGTGSYEQYF
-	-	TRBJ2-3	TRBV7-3	TGTGCCAGCAGCTTAAGCGGGATGGGCACAGATACGCAGTATTTT	CASSLSGMGTDTQYF
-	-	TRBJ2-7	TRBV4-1	TGCGCCAGCAGCCAATCAAATCGCCCGGGTACCTTCTACGAGCAGTACTTC	CASSQSNRPGTFYEQYF
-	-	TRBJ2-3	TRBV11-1	TGTGCCAGCAGCTTAACCTGGGCTAGCGCAGATACGCAGTATTTT	CASSLTWASADTQYF
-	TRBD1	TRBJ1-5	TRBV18	TGTGCCAGCTCACCGGAAAACAGGGGGTCACATAGCAATCAGCCCCAGCATTTT	CASSPENRGSHSNQPQHF
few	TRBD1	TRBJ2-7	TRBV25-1	TGTGCCAGCAGTGAATTTCCGGGACAGCCACCTTACGAGCAGTACTTC	CASSEFPGQPPYEQYF
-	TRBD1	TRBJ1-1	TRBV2	TGTGCCAGCTGGGACAGGGCGCTTTTCACTGAAGCTTTCTTT	CASWDRALFTEAFF
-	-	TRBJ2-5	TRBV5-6	TGTGCCAGCAGCCACGACAGGAGGGAGACCCAGTACTTC	CASSHDRRETQYF
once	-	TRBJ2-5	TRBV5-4	TGTGCCAGCAGCTTACCAACTGGGCAGGCTGTGCAAGAGACCCAGTACTTC	CASSLPTGQAVQETQYF
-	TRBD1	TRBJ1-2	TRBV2	TGTGCCAGCAGTGGGGCCACTCCTGGACAGGGCTATGGCTACACCTTC	CASSGATPGQGYGYTF
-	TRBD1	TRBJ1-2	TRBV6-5	TGTGCCAGCAGTAGAGCTGGACAGGGGGTATCTGGCTACACCTTC	CASSRAGQGVSGYTF
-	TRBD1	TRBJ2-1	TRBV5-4	TGTGCCAGCAGCTTGATACCTATGGACAGGAAGAACAATGAGCAGTTCTTC	CASSLIPMDRKNNEQFF
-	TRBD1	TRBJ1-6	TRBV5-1	TGCGCCAGCAGCTCATTCCCCCGTCCGGGACAGCCAAATTCACCCCTCCACTTT	CASSSFPRPGQPNSPLHF
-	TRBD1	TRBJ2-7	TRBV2	TGTGCCAGCAGTGGACAGGGTGCCTACGAGCAGTACTTC	CASSGQGAYEQYF
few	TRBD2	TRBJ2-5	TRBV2	TGTGCCAGCAGGCTTGGGACTAGCCGATTCCAAGAGACCCAGTACTTC	CASRLGTSRFQETQYF
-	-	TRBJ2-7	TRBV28	TGTGCCAGCAGTTTACTCTACGAGCAGTACTTC	CASSLLYEQYF
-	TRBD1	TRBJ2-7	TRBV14	TGTGCCAGCAGCCCATCACAGGGGGCCTACGAGCAGTACTTC	CASSPSQGAYEQYF
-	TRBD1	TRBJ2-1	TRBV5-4	TGTGCCAGCAGGAAGGCCGGGACAGGACTTCTCTCTGAGCAGTTCTTC	CASRKAGTGLLSEQFF